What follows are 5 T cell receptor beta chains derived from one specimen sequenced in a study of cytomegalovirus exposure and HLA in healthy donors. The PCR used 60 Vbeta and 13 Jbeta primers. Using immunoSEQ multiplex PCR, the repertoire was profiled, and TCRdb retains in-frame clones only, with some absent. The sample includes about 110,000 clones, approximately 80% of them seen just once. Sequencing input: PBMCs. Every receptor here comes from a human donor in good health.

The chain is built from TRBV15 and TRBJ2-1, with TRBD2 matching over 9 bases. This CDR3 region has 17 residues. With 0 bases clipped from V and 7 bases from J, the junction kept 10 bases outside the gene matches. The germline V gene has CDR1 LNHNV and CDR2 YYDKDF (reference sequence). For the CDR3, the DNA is TGTGCCACCAGCAGAGATCTGGTAGCGGGAGTGGAGAATGAGCAGTTCTTC. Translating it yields CATSRDLVAGVENEQFF.

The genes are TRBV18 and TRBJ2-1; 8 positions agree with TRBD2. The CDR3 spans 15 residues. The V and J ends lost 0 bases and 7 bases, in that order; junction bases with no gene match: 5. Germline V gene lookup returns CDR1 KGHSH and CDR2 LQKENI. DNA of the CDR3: TGTGCCAGCTCACCACCAGGTACGGGGGGGAATGAGCAGTTCTTC. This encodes CASSPPGTGGNEQFF.

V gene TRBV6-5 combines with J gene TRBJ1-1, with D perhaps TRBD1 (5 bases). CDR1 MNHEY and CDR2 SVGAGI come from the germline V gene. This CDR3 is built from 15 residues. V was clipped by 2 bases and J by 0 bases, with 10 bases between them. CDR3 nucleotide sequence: TGTGCCAGCAGTTACCGCAGGGCTTTGAACACTGAAGCTTTCTTT. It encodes CASSYRRALNTEAFF.

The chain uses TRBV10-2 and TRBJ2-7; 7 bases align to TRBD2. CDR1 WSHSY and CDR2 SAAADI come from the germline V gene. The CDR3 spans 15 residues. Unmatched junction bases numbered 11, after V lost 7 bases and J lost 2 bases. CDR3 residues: CASTLLAGVPYEQYF. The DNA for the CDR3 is TGCGCCAGCACCCTCCTGGCGGGAGTCCCCTACGAGCAGTACTTC.

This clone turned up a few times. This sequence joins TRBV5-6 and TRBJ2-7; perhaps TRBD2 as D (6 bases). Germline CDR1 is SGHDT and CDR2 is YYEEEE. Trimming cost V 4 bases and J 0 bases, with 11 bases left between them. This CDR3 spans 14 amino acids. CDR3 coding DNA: TGTGCCAGCAGCGAGGGACTGAGCTCCTACGAGCAGTACTTC. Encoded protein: CASSEGLSSYEQYF.